The 6 T cell receptor beta chains listed next were all sequenced from one sample in a study of blood T cell repertoires in COVID-19. The repertoire was sequenced with immunoSEQ multiplex PCR; TCRdb's copy has only in-frame clones and lacks some. The repertoire consists of approximately 310,000 clones, with about 87% occurring once and the leading ten covering less than 9.5%. The specimen was peripheral blood. These receptor sequences come from a woman in her forties or fifties who had recovered from COVID-19.

The chain uses TRBV28 and TRBJ2-1, with a weak D call TRBD2 (5 bases). V lost 4 bases to trimming and J lost 5 bases, with 12 bases between them. The CDR3 extends over 14 amino acids. CDR1 is MDHEN and CDR2 is SYDVKM in the germline V gene. The chain's CDR3 is CASSSLVGDNEQFF. CDR3 DNA: TGTGCCAGCAGTTCGCTGGTCGGGGACAATGAGCAGTTCTTC. Drawing the rest from reference TRBV28 and TRBJ2-1, the complete variable domain is DVKVTQSSRYLVKRTGEKVFLECVQDMDHENMFWYRQDPGLGLRLIYFSYDVKMKEKGDIPEGYSVSREKKERFSLILESASTNQTSMYLCASSSLVGDNEQFFGPGTRLTVL.

This chain connects TRBV7-9 to TRBJ1-2; possible D gene TRBD1, 6 bases. Trimming removed 5 bases at V and 3 bases at J, with 13 bases between. CDR3 length: 14 amino acids. Germline CDR1 reads SEHNR; CDR2 reads FQNEAQ (reference sequence). The CDR3 here is CASSPPTGYYGYTF. CDR3 coding DNA: TGTGCCAGCAGCCCACCCACAGGGTACTATGGCTACACCTTC.

The V and J genes are TRBV28 and TRBJ2-5; 8 bases fit TRBD1. From germline, CDR1 is MDHEN and CDR2 SYDVKM. The V and J ends lost 5 bases and 2 bases, in that order; junction bases with no gene match: 10. The CDR3 consists of 16 residues. The CDR3 nucleotides are TGTGCCAGCAGTCTCTACTACGACAGGGGACAAGAGACCCAGTACTTC. As protein: CASSLYYDRGQETQYF.

The J gene is TRBJ2-6, the V gene TRBV5-1; D might be TRBD2 (5 bases). Germline assignment: CDR1 SGHRS and CDR2 YFSETQ. V gave up 2 bases and J gave up 4 bases, with 10 bases separating them. The CDR3 is 15 residues long. The CDR3 sequence is CASSFEGPGANVLTF. The CDR3 DNA follows: TGCGCCAGCAGCTTCGAGGGTCCCGGGGCCAACGTCCTGACTTTC.

V is TRBV4-1 and J is TRBJ2-1, with 7 nucleotides matching TRBD2. This CDR3 region has 15 residues. V trimming: 6 bases; J trimming: 3 bases; junction bases outside the gene matches: 8. From germline, CDR1 is MGHRA and CDR2 YSYEKL. CDR3 coding DNA: TGCGCCAGCAGAAAGGGCGGGGGAGACTACAATGAGCAGTTCTTC. This gives the protein CASRKGGGDYNEQFF.

The V call is TRBV13, the J call TRBJ1-2, with a tentative D call TRBD1 (6 bases). The germline V and J ends were trimmed by 5 bases and 4 bases, with 8 bases remaining between them. CDR1 is PRHDT, CDR2 FYEKMQ, per germline (reference sequence). CDR3 length equals 12 residues. The CDR3 protein is CASSTDSYGYTF. The CDR3 DNA reads TGTGCCAGCAGCACGGACAGCTATGGCTACACCTTC.